This T cell receptor beta chain came from a study of response to subunit inactivated influenza vaccine. Study results and caveats: The authors put forward the suggestion that each seasonal influenza vaccination may bring in only a limited number of new T cells.

The CDR3 runs 13 residues. Germline lookup yields CDR1 MNHEY and CDR2 SVGEGT. V was shortened by 7 bases and J by 9 bases, with 13 bases between the two germline ends. Via MiXCR, TCRdb re-called the RT-PCR reads, giving one row per CDR3 protein. The sample records about 650,000 distinct CDR3 sequences, around 15% being singletons. With regard to this clonotype: What it binds is unknown.

This TCR was sampled from a man aged 50-59 years who received an inactivated influenza vaccine. The chain joins TRBV6-2 or TRBV6-3 to TRBJ1-6; D is uncertain. The specimen comprised PBMCs from blood, sampled approximately 15 days before vaccination. The CDR3 DNA reads as TGTGCCAGCAAGCGGGATCCGGCTTCACCCCTCCACTTT. It translates to CASKRDPASPLHF.